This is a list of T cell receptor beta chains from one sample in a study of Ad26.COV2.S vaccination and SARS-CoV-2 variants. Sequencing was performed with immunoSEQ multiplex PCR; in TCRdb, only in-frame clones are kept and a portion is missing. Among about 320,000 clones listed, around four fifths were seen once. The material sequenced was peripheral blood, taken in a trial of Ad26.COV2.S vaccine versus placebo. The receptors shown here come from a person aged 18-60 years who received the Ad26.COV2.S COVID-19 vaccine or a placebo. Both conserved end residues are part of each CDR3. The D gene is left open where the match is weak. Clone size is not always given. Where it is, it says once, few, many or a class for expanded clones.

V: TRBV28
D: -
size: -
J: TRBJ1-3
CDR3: CASTQGYGRASGNTIYF
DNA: TGTGCCAGCACCCAAGGTTACGGCAGGGCCTCTGGAAACACCATATATTTT

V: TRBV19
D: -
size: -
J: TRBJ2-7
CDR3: CASSSAGTYEQYF
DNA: TGTGCCAGTAGTTCAGCAGGCACCTACGAGCAGTACTTC

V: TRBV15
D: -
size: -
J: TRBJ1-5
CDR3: CATSISDRGGNQPQHF
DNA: TGTGCCACCAGCATCTCTGACAGAGGAGGCAATCAGCCCCAGCATTTT

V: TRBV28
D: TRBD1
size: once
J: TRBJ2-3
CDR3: CASRDPGQGSDTQYF
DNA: TGTGCCAGCAGAGATCCGGGACAGGGATCAGATACGCAGTATTTT

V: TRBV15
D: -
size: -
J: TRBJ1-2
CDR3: CATSRGTNYGYTF
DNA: TGTGCCACCAGCAGAGGTACTAACTATGGCTACACCTTC

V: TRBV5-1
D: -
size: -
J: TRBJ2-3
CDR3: CASSLAGVESDTQYF
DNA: TGCGCCAGCAGCTTGGCGGGGGTTGAGTCAGATACGCAGTATTTT

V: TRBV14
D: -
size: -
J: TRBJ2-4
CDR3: CASSQLGLGNIQYF
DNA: TGTGCCAGCAGCCAATTGGGGCTTGGAAACATTCAGTACTTC

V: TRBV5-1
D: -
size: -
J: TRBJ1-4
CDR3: CASSPSPNEKLFF
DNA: TGCGCCAGCAGCCCCAGTCCTAATGAAAAACTGTTTTTT

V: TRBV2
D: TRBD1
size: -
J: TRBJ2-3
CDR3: CASSEDRGTDTQYF
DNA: TGTGCCAGCAGTGAGGACAGGGGCACAGATACGCAGTATTTT

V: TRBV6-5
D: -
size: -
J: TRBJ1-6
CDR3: CASRNPNSPLHF
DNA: TGTGCCAGCAGGAATCCAAACTCACCCCTCCACTTT

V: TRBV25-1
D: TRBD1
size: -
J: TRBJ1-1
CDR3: CASSLTGRDEAFF
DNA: TGTGCCAGCAGTTTGACAGGGAGGGATGAAGCTTTCTTT

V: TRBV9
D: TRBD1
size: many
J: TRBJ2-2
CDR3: CASSDDRASGTGELFF
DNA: TGTGCCAGCAGCGACGACAGGGCCTCAGGAACCGGGGAGCTGTTTTTT

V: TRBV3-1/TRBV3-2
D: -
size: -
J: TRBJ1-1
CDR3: CASSHSVRMKMNTEAFF
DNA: TGTGCCAGCAGCCACTCTGTCAGAATGAAGATGAACACTGAAGCTTTCTTT

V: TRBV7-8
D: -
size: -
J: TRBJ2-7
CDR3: CASRTIGDYEQYF
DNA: TGTGCCAGCAGGACCATTGGGGATTACGAGCAGTACTTC

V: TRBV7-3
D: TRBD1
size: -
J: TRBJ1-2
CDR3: CASSLTQQGANNYGYTF
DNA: TGTGCCAGCAGCTTGACCCAACAGGGGGCGAACAACTATGGCTACACCTTC

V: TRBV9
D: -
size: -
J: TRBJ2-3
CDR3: CASSDGGRLADTQYF
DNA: TGTGCCAGCAGCGATGGCGGGCGGCTCGCAGATACGCAGTATTTT

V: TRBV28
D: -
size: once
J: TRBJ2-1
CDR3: CASRLTPGYNEQFF
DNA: TGTGCCAGCAGATTAACCCCAGGGTACAATGAGCAGTTCTTC

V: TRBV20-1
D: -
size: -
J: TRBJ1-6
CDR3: CSARVGSPLHF
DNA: TGCAGTGCTAGAGTGGGGTCACCCCTCCACTTT

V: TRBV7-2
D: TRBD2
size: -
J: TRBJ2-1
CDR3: CANRRASGGRWEQFF
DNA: TGTGCCAACCGGCGGGCTAGCGGGGGTCGTTGGGAGCAGTTCTTC

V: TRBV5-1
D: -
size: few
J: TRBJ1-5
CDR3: CASSSGPREPQHF
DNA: TGCGCCAGCAGCTCCGGGCCCCGGGAGCCCCAGCATTTT

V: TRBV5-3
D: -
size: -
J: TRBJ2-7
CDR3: CARSLRGSTYEQYF
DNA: TGTGCCAGAAGCTTGAGGGGGTCGACCTACGAGCAGTACTTC

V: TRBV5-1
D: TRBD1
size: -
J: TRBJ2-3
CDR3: CASRGTGAADTQYF
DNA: TGCGCCAGCAGAGGGACAGGGGCAGCAGATACGCAGTATTTT

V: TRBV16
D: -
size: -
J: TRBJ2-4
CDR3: CASSPPGAIAKNIQYF
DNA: TGTGCCAGCAGCCCACCGGGGGCTATAGCCAAAAACATTCAGTACTTC

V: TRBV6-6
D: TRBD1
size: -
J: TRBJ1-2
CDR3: CASTSGQGSYGYTF
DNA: TGTGCCAGCACCTCCGGACAGGGATCCTATGGCTACACCTTC

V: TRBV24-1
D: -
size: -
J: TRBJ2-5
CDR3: CATSDWARQETQYF
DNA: TGTGCCACCAGTGATTGGGCCCGACAAGAGACCCAGTACTTC

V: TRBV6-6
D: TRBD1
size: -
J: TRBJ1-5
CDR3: CASGQGDQPQHF
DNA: TGTGCCAGCGGACAGGGAGATCAGCCCCAGCATTTT

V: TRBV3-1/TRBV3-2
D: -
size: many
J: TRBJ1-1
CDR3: CASSQVFSGDTEAFF
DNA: TGTGCCAGCAGCCAAGTGTTCTCGGGGGACACTGAAGCTTTCTTT

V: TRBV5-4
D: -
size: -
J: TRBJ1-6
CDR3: CASSLGGFPNSPLHF
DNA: TGTGCCAGCAGCTTGGGTGGATTCCCAAATTCACCCCTCCACTTT

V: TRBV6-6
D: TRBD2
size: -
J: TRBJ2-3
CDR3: CASSSGTTLDTQYF
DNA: TGTGCCAGCAGCTCCGGGACTACCTTAGATACGCAGTATTTT

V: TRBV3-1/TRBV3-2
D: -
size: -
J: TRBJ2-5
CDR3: CASSQLEQETQYF
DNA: TGTGCCAGCAGCCAACTAGAGCAAGAGACCCAGTACTTC

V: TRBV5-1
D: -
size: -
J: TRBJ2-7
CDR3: CASSLQSSRGIYEQYF
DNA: TGCGCCAGCAGCTTGCAATCTTCACGGGGAATCTACGAGCAGTACTTC

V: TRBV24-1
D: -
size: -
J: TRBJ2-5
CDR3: CATSDSWKETQYF
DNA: TGTGCCACCAGTGATAGTTGGAAAGAGACCCAGTACTTC

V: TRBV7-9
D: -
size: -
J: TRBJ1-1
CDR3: CASSPTRWFDSLNTEAFF
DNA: TGTGCCAGCAGCCCGACACGATGGTTCGACAGTTTGAACACTGAAGCTTTCTTT

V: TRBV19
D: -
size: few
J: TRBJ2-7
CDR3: CASSMGDILREQYF
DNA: TGTGCCAGTAGTATGGGCGACATTTTACGCGAGCAGTACTTC

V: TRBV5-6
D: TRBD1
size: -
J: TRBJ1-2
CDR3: CASSTTGEGYGYTF
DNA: TGTGCCAGCAGCACAACAGGGGAGGGCTATGGCTACACCTTC

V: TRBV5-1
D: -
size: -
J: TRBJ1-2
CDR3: CASRSDNYGYTF
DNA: TGCGCCAGCAGGAGCGATAACTATGGCTACACCTTC

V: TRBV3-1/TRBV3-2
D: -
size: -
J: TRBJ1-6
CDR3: CASSPRRGPLHF
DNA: TGTGCCAGCAGCCCCCGCAGAGGACCCCTCCACTTT

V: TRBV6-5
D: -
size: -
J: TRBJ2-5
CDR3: CASSYSGDQETQYF
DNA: TGTGCCAGCAGTTACTCTGGGGATCAAGAGACCCAGTACTTC

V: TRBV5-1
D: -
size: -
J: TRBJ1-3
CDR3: CASSLGGPGNTIYF
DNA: TGCGCCAGCAGCTTGGGAGGGCCTGGAAACACCATATATTTT